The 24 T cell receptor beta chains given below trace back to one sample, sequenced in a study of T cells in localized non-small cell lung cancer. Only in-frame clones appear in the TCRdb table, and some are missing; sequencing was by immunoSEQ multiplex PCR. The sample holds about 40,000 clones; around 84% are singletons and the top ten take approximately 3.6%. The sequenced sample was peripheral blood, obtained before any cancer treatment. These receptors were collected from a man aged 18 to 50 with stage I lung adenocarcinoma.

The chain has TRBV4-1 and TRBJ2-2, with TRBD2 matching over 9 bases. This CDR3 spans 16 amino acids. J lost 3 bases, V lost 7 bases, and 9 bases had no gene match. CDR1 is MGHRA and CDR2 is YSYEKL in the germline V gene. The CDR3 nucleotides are TGCGCCAGCACCTTAATAGCGGGGGCCTACACCGGGGAGCTGTTTTTT. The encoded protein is CASTLIAGAYTGELFF.

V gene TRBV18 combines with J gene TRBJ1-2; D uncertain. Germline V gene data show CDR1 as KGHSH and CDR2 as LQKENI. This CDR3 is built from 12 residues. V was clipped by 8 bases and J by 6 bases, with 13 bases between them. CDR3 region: CASPVGKDGYTF. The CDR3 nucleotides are TGTGCCAGCCCCGTCGGAAAGGATGGCTACACCTTC.

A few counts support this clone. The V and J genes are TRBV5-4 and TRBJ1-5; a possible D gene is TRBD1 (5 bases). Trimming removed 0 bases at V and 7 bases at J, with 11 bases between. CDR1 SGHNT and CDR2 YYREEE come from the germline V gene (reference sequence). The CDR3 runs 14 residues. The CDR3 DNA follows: TGTGCCAGCAGCTTGGGGATCAGGGACCAGCCCCAGCATTTT. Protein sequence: CASSLGIRDQPQHF. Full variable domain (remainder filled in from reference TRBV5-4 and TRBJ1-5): ETGVTQSPTHLIKTRGQQVTLRCSSQSGHNTVSWYQQALGQGPQFIFQYYREEENGRGNFPPRFSGLQFPNYSSELNVNALELDDSALYLCASSLGIRDQPQHFGDGTRLSIL.

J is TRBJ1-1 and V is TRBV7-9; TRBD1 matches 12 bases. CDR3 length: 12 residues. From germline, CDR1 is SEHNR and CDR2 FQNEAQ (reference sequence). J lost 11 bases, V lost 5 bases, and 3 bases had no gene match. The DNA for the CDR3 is TGTGCCAGCAGCCGGGACAGGGGGCATGCTTTCTTT. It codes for CASSRDRGHAFF.

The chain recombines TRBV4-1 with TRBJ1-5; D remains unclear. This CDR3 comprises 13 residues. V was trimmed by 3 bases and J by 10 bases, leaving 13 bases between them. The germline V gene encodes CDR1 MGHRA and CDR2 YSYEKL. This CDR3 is CASSQGIREPQHF. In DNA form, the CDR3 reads TGCGCCAGCAGCCAGGGCATCCGGGAACCCCAGCATTTT.

The CDR3 DNA reads as TGTGCCAGCAGCCCAGCGTGGACAGGGGACACTGAAGCTTTCTTT. This encodes CASSPAWTGDTEAFF. The chain has TRBV7-8 and TRBJ1-1, with TRBD1 matching over 9 bases. Germline V gives CDR1 SGHVS, CDR2 FQNEAQ. Germline trimming cut 5 bases from V and 3 bases from J; bases unmatched to any gene: 7. This CDR3 has 15 amino acids.

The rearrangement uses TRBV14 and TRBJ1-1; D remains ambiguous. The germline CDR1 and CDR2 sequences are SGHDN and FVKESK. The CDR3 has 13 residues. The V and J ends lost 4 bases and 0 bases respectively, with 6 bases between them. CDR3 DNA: TGTGCCAGCAGCCGTAAAATGAACACTGAAGCTTTCTTT. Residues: CASSRKMNTEAFF. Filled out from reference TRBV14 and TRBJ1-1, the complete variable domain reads EAGVTQFPSHSVIEKGQTVTLRCDPISGHDNLYWYRRVMGKEIKFLLHFVKESKQDESGMPNNRFLAERTGGTYSTLKVQPAELEDSGVYFCASSRKMNTEAFFGQGTRLTVV.

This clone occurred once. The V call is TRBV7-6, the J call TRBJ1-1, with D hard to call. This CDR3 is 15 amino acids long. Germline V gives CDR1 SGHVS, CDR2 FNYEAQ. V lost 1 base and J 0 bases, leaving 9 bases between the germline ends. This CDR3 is CASSLGSNLNTEAFF. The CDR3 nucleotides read TGTGCCAGCAGCTTAGGGAGTAACCTGAACACTGAAGCTTTCTTT.

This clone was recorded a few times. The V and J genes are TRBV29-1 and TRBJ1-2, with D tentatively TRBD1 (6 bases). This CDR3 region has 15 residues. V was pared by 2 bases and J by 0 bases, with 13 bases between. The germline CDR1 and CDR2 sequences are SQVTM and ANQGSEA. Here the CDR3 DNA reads TGCAGCGTTGAATCAAAAGGGGGGGCTAACTATGGCTACACCTTC. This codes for CSVESKGGANYGYTF.

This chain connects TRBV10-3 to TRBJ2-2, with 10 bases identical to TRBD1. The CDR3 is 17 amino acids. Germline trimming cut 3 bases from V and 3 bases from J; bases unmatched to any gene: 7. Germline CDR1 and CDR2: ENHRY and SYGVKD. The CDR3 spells CAISETRTGGHTGELFF. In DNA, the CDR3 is TGTGCCATCAGTGAAACACGGACAGGGGGACACACCGGGGAGCTGTTTTTT.

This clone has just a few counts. This CDR3 reads CASSLEGGYGYTF. CDR3 nucleotides: TGTGCCAGCAGTTTGGAGGGAGGCTATGGCTACACCTTC. J is TRBJ1-2 and V is TRBV27; no clear D. Trimming stripped 3 bases from V and 4 bases from J, with 9 bases between. The germline CDR1 and CDR2 sequences are MNHEY and SMNVEV (reference sequence). This CDR3 is 13 amino acids long.

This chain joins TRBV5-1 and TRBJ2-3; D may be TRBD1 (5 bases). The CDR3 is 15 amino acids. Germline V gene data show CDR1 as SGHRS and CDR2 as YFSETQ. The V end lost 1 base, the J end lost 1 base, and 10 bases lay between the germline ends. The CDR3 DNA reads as TGCGCCAGCAGCTTGATGGGCAGGGGCACAGATACGCAGTATTTT. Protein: CASSLMGRGTDTQYF.

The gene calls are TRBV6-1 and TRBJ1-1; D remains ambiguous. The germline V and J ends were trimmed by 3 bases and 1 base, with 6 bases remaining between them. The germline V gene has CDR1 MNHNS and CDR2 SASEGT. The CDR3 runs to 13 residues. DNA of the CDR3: TGTGCCAGCAGTGAGCGGCAGAACACTGAAGCTTTCTTT. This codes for CASSERQNTEAFF.

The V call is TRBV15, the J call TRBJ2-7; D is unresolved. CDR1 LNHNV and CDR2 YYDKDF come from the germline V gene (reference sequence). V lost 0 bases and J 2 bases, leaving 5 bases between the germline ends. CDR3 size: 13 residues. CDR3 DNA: TGTGCCACCAGCAGAGACAGTACCTACGAGCAGTACTTC. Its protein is CATSRDSTYEQYF.

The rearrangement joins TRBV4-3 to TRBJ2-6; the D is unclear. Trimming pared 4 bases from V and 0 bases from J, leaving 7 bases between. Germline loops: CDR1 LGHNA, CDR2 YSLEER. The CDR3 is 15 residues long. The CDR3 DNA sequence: TGCGCCAGCAGCCGTGACTTCTCTGGGGCCAACGTCCTGACTTTC. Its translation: CASSRDFSGANVLTF.

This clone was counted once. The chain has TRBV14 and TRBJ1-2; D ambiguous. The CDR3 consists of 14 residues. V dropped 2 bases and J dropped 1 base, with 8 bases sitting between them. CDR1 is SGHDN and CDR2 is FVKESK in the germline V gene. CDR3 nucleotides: TGTGCCAGCAGCCAACGACGGGTTAACTATGGCTACACCTTC. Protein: CASSQRRVNYGYTF.

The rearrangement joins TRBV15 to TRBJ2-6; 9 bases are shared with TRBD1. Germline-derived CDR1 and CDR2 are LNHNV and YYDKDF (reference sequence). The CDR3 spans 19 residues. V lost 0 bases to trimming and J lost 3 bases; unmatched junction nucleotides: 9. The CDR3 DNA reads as TGTGCCACCAGCAGAGATTTGAGGAGGACAGGGGTTGGGGCCAACGTCCTGACTTTC. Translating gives CATSRDLRRTGVGANVLTF. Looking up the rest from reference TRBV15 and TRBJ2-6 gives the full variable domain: DAMVIQNPRYQVTQFGKPVTLSCSQTLNHNVMYWYQQKSSQAPKLLFHYYDKDFNNEADTPDNFQSRRPNTSFCFLDIRSPGLGDTAMYLCATSRDLRRTGVGANVLTFGAGSRLTVL.

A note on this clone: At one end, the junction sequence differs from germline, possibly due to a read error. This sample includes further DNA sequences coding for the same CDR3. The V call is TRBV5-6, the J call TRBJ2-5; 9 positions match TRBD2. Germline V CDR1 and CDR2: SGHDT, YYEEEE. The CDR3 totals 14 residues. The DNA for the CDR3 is TGCGCCAGCAGCTTGGCGGGGGGGCGAGAGACCCAGTACTTC. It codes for CASSLAGGRETQYF.

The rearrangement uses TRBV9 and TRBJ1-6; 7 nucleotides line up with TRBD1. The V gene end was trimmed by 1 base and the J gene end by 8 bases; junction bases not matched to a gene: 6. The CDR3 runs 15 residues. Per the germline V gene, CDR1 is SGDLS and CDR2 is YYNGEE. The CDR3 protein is CASSVYGTDDSPLHF. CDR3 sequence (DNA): TGTGCCAGCAGCGTATATGGGACAGATGATTCACCCCTCCACTTT.

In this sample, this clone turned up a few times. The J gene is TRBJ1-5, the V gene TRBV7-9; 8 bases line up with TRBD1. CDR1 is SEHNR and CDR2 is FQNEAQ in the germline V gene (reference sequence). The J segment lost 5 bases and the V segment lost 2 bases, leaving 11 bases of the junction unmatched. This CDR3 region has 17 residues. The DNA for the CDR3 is TGTGCCAGCAGCTTACTAACAGGGACAGGCTACGATCAGCCCCAGCATTTT. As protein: CASSLLTGTGYDQPQHF.

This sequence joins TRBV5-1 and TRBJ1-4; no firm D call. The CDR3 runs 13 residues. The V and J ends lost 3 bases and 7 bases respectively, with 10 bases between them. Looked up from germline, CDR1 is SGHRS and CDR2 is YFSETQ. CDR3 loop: CASSSGSGEKLFF. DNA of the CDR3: TGCGCCAGCAGCTCCGGGTCGGGTGAAAAACTGTTTTTT.

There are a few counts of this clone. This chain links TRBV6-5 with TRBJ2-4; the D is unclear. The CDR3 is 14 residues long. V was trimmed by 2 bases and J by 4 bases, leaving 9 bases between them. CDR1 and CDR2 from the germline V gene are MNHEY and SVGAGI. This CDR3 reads CASSYLSRKNIQYF. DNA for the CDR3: TGTGCCAGCAGTTACCTATCTCGTAAAAACATTCAGTACTTC.

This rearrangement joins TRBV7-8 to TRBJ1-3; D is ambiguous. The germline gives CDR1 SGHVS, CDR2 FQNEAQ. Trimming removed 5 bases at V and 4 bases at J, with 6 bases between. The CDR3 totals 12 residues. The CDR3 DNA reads TGTGCCAGCAGCGGTGGAGGAAACACCATATATTTT. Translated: CASSGGGNTIYF. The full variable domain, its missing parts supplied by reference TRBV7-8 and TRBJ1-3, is GAGVSQSPRYKVAKRGQDVALRCDPISGHVSLFWYQQALGQGPEFLTYFQNEAQLDKSGLPSDRFFAERPEGSVSTLKIQRTQQEDSAVYLCASSGGGNTIYFGEGSWLTVV.

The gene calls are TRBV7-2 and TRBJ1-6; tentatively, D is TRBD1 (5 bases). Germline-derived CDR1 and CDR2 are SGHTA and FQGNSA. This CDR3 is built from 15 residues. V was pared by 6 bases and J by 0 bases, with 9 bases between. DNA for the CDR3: TGTGCCAGCAGAGGACAAAGCTCCTATAATTCACCCCTCCACTTT. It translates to CASRGQSSYNSPLHF.